These T cell receptor beta chains were read from a single sample in a study of blood T cell repertoires in COVID-19. Assay: immunoSEQ multiplex PCR; the TCRdb copy retains only in-frame clones and omits some. The profile shows roughly 300,000 clones, around 87% of them singletons. Sequenced sample: peripheral blood. These receptors were obtained from a woman between 50 and 59 years old who had recovered from COVID-19. Both conserved end residues are part of each CDR3. The D gene is left open where the match is weak. Size values are once, few and many counts, or a class for expanded clones, and some rows have none.

j_gene: TRBJ2-5; d_gene: TRBD2; v_gene: TRBV5-1; abundance: once; CDR3aa: CASSIQTSGETQYF; CDR3nt: TGCGCCAGCAGCATTCAGACTAGCGGGGAGACCCAGTACTTC
j_gene: TRBJ2-5; d_gene: .; v_gene: TRBV5-5; abundance: once; CDR3aa: CASSGGAAEKETQYF; CDR3nt: TGTGCCAGCAGCGGGGGCGCGGCAGAAAAAGAGACCCAGTACTTC
j_gene: TRBJ1-1; d_gene: .; v_gene: TRBV30; abundance: .; CDR3aa: CAWSAIQMNTEAFF; CDR3nt: TGTGCCTGGAGTGCCATTCAAATGAACACTGAAGCTTTCTTT
j_gene: TRBJ2-1; d_gene: .; v_gene: TRBV7-2; abundance: .; CDR3aa: CASSLAQLAQFF; CDR3nt: TGTGCCAGCAGCTTAGCACAACTAGCCCAGTTCTTC
j_gene: TRBJ2-7; d_gene: TRBD2; v_gene: TRBV7-2; abundance: once; CDR3aa: CASSLTSGGPYEQYF; CDR3nt: TGTGCCAGCAGTTTAACTAGCGGGGGACCTTACGAGCAGTACTTC
j_gene: TRBJ1-6; d_gene: TRBD1; v_gene: TRBV5-1; abundance: .; CDR3aa: CASSLSGTGVGNSPLHF; CDR3nt: TGCGCCAGCAGCTTGTCCGGGACAGGCGTGGGAAATTCACCCCTCCACTTT
j_gene: TRBJ2-5; d_gene: .; v_gene: TRBV7-2; abundance: .; CDR3aa: CASSLALGGAETQYF; CDR3nt: TGTGCCAGCAGCTTAGCCCTAGGGGGGGCGGAGACCCAGTACTTC
j_gene: TRBJ2-3; d_gene: TRBD2; v_gene: TRBV18; abundance: .; CDR3aa: CASSPGTSSFTDTQYF; CDR3nt: TGTGCCAGCTCACCAGGGACTAGCAGCTTCACAGATACGCAGTATTTT
j_gene: TRBJ2-7; d_gene: .; v_gene: TRBV3-1/TRBV3-2; abundance: few; CDR3aa: CASSQWTDVSNEQYF; CDR3nt: TGTGCCAGCAGCCAGTGGACTGACGTGAGTAACGAGCAGTACTTC
j_gene: TRBJ2-7; d_gene: TRBD2; v_gene: TRBV6-2/TRBV6-3; abundance: few; CDR3aa: CASSYWASGSPTYEQYF; CDR3nt: TGTGCCAGCAGTTACTGGGCTAGCGGGAGCCCTACCTACGAGCAGTACTTC
j_gene: TRBJ1-1; d_gene: .; v_gene: TRBV14; abundance: .; CDR3aa: CASSHPDFFRLNTEAFF; CDR3nt: TGTGCCAGCAGCCATCCGGACTTTTTTCGGCTGAACACTGAAGCTTTCTTT
j_gene: TRBJ1-3; d_gene: .; v_gene: TRBV29-1; abundance: .; CDR3aa: CSAGDGNTIYF; CDR3nt: TGCAGCGCCGGGGATGGAAACACCATATATTTT
j_gene: TRBJ1-2; d_gene: .; v_gene: TRBV10-3; abundance: .; CDR3aa: CAISEPGYGYTF; CDR3nt: TGTGCCATCAGTGAACCGGGCTATGGCTACACCTTC
j_gene: TRBJ1-2; d_gene: TRBD1; v_gene: TRBV12-3/TRBV12-4; abundance: .; CDR3aa: CASSLGTVRTF; CDR3nt: TGTGCCAGCAGCCTTGGGACAGTGAGAACCTTC
j_gene: TRBJ2-5; d_gene: TRBD2; v_gene: TRBV15; abundance: .; CDR3aa: CATSMGLAGQETQYF; CDR3nt: TGTGCCACCTCGATGGGACTAGCGGGTCAAGAGACCCAGTACTTC
j_gene: TRBJ1-1; d_gene: TRBD1; v_gene: TRBV7-2; abundance: .; CDR3aa: CASSGRTGYAEAFF; CDR3nt: TGTGCCAGCAGCGGACGGACAGGGTATGCTGAAGCTTTCTTT
j_gene: TRBJ1-5; d_gene: .; v_gene: TRBV9; abundance: .; CDR3aa: CASSAEGLDQPQHF; CDR3nt: TGTGCCAGCAGCGCGGAGGGACTAGACCAGCCCCAGCATTTT
j_gene: TRBJ1-1; d_gene: .; v_gene: TRBV21-1; abundance: .; CDR3aa: CASSTQGLNTEAFF; CDR3nt: TGTGCCAGCAGCACACAGGGGCTGAACACTGAAGCTTTCTTT
j_gene: TRBJ2-3; d_gene: .; v_gene: TRBV2; abundance: .; CDR3aa: CASRFVGGMDTQYF; CDR3nt: TGTGCCAGCAGATTCGTAGGAGGGATGGATACGCAGTATTTT
j_gene: TRBJ2-7; d_gene: .; v_gene: TRBV4-3; abundance: .; CDR3aa: CASSPRGAGALSEQYF; CDR3nt: TGCGCCAGCAGCCCTCGGGGGGCGGGAGCCCTCTCGGAGCAGTACTTC
j_gene: TRBJ2-7; d_gene: TRBD1; v_gene: TRBV6-5; abundance: .; CDR3aa: CASKGQGGFRQYF; CDR3nt: TGTGCCAGCAAGGGACAGGGAGGTTTTCGGCAGTACTTC
j_gene: TRBJ1-4; d_gene: TRBD1; v_gene: TRBV30; abundance: .; CDR3aa: CAWSRTGNDEKLFF; CDR3nt: TGTGCCTGGTCCCGGACAGGGAATGATGAAAAACTGTTTTTT
j_gene: TRBJ2-2; d_gene: TRBD2; v_gene: TRBV10-3; abundance: .; CDR3aa: CATQVRSGSGSGELFF; CDR3nt: TGTGCCACTCAAGTGCGGAGCGGGAGTGGTTCCGGGGAGCTGTTTTTT
j_gene: TRBJ2-2; d_gene: .; v_gene: TRBV11-2; abundance: .; CDR3aa: CASSTELGQYRNTGELFF; CDR3nt: TGTGCCAGCAGCACCGAGTTAGGACAGTATCGAAACACCGGGGAGCTGTTTTTT
j_gene: TRBJ2-2; d_gene: TRBD2; v_gene: TRBV4-3; abundance: .; CDR3aa: CASSVQGQGLAGDTGELFF; CDR3nt: TGCGCCAGCAGCGTCCAGGGACAGGGACTAGCGGGGGACACCGGGGAGCTGTTTTTT
j_gene: TRBJ2-2; d_gene: .; v_gene: TRBV11-3; abundance: .; CDR3aa: CASRQANTGELFF; CDR3nt: TGTGCCAGCCGGCAGGCGAACACCGGGGAGCTGTTTTTT